This TCR beta chain is drawn from a study of blood T cells in healthy people across ages. The CDR3 sequence is 16 residues long. Germline V lookup: CDR1 MGHDK, CDR2 SYGVNS. Trimming cost V 3 bases and J 4 bases; bases outside gene matches: 9. A sample-barcoded 5' primer and a J-beta primer mix were used in a second PCR of about 7 to 12 cycles. TCRdb reanalysed the 5' RACE reads using MiXCR and keeps one entry per CDR3 protein. The table shows 1.5 million to 2 million distinct CDR3 sequences, with 28% occurring only once. J is TRBJ2-1 and V is TRBV25-1; TRBD2 agrees at 7 bases. The clonotype comes from a woman aged 25 to 39 in good health. Sequencing used blood. This chain's CDR3 is CASSEAGRSPYNEQFF. The CDR3 bases are TGTGCCAGCAGTGAGGCCGGGAGGTCCCCTTACAATGAGCAGTTCTTC.